What follows are 27 T cell receptor beta chains derived from one specimen sequenced in a study of blood T cells in healthy people across ages. A second roughly 7 to 12 cycle PCR used barcoded and J-beta primers. MiXCR was run by TCRdb on the 5' RACE reads, yielding one entry per CDR3 protein. This table holds about 650,000 distinct CDR3 sequences, around 50% found once. The sequencing input was blood. All receptors derive from an elderly woman in good health.

This clonotype was observed at least ten times. The rearrangement uses TRBV9 and TRBJ2-3, with 9 bases fitting TRBD2. Trimming cost V 3 bases and J 5 bases; bases outside gene matches: 7. In germline, CDR1 is SGDLS, CDR2 YYNGEE. The CDR3 totals 15 residues. The chain's CDR3 is CASSDSGSVGDTQYF. Written as DNA, the CDR3 is TGTGCCAGCAGCGATAGCGGGAGCGTGGGAGATACGCAGTATTTT.

V gene TRBV20-1 combines with J gene TRBJ1-5, with 9 bases identical to TRBD1. Per germline, CDR1 DFQATT and CDR2 SNEGSKA (reference sequence). The CDR3 extends over 17 amino acids. V gave up 4 bases and J gave up 6 bases; unmatched junction bases: 16. The CDR3 loop reads CSANVVLPGQGRQPQHF. In DNA form, the CDR3 reads TGCAGTGCTAACGTTGTCCTGCCGGGACAGGGACGTCAGCCCCAGCATTTT.

This clonotype has a single count. V usage is TRBV5-1 and J usage is TRBJ2-5, with D perhaps matching TRBD2 (5 bases). Trimming stripped 4 bases from V and 5 bases from J, with 12 bases between. This CDR3 contains 13 residues. Germline-derived CDR1 and CDR2 are SGHRS and YFSETQ. The CDR3 spells CASSPGGSETQYF. The CDR3 DNA reads TGCGCCAGCAGCCCTGGAGGATCCGAGACCCAGTACTTC.

The chain recombines TRBV7-2 with TRBJ2-1; 13 bases fit TRBD2. The CDR3 runs to 15 residues. With V trimmed by 3 bases and J by 9 bases, 5 bases remained unmatched. Germline values: CDR1 SGHTA, CDR2 FQGNSA. CDR3 sequence: CASSFTSGGAGEQFF. The DNA of the CDR3 is TGTGCCAGCAGCTTCACTAGCGGGGGGGCCGGTGAGCAGTTCTTC.

The rearrangement joins TRBV5-5 to TRBJ2-7; D possibly corresponds to TRBD1 (6 bases). Germline V gene sequence: CDR1 SGHKS, CDR2 YYEKEE (reference sequence). Trimming removed 1 base at V and 3 bases at J, with 20 bases between. There are 17 residues in the CDR3. CDR3 nucleotide sequence: TGTGCCAGCAGCTTGTTTTCCACAGGGATCCTAAACTACGAGCAGTACTTC. Residues: CASSLFSTGILNYEQYF.

The J gene is TRBJ2-5, the V gene TRBV28; 9 bases map to TRBD1. Germline CDR1 reads MDHEN; CDR2 reads SYDVKM. This CDR3 contains 15 residues. V lost 3 bases to trimming and J lost 5 bases; unmatched junction nucleotides: 7. In DNA form, the CDR3 reads TGTGCCAGCAGTTTCGGGACAGGGCTGAAGGAGACCCAGTACTTC. Translating it yields CASSFGTGLKETQYF.

The genes are TRBV7-9 and TRBJ2-3; D may be TRBD2 (5 bases). Trimming removed 4 bases at V and 2 bases at J, with 19 bases between. The V gene's germline CDR1 is SEHNR and CDR2 FQNEAQ (reference sequence). This CDR3 comprises 17 residues. CDR3 residues: CASSSVGVGGYTDTQYF. CDR3 in DNA: TGTGCCAGCAGCTCGGTGGGAGTTGGAGGATACACAGATACGCAGTATTTT.

Worth noting for this clonotype: It may be a read error: a sequence one base away is much more abundant. The chain carries TRBV20-1 and TRBJ2-4, with 10 bases fitting TRBD2. This CDR3 is built from 14 residues. V was clipped by 2 bases and J by 13 bases; unmatched bases: 11. The germline CDR1 and CDR2 sequences are DFQATT and SNEGSKA (reference sequence). DNA for the CDR3: TGCAGTGCTAGAATAGCGGGGGGAAACAATGAGCAGTACTTC. As protein: CSARIAGGNNEQYF.

This clonotype was seen many times. The genes are TRBV5-1 and TRBJ2-1; 7 bases agree with TRBD2. The CDR3 spans 16 residues. In germline, CDR1 is SGHRS, CDR2 YFSETQ. With V trimmed by 2 bases and J by 3 bases, 8 bases remained unmatched. CDR3 DNA: TGCGCCAGCAGCTTTTCCGGGACTACCAGCTACAATGAGCAGTTCTTC. This codes for CASSFSGTTSYNEQFF.

The V gene is TRBV29-1, the J gene TRBJ2-7, with a possible D match to TRBD1 (5 bases). The CDR3 covers 15 residues. Germline CDR1 is SQVTM and CDR2 is ANQGSEA. Deletions cut 2 bases from V and 0 bases from J, with 14 bases between. CDR3 coding DNA: TGCAGCGTTGAAACGGCTCGTGACAGCTCCTACGAGCAGTACTTC. Its translation is CSVETARDSSYEQYF.

Worth noting for this clonotype: Just one base apart from a much larger clone, this may be a read error. The rearrangement uses TRBV3-1 and TRBJ2-1; D is perhaps TRBD2 (6 bases). Germline V gene data show CDR1 as LGHDT and CDR2 as YNNKEL (reference sequence). The CDR3 contains 12 residues. CDR3 sequence reads: CASIQGRNEQFF. The CDR3 DNA sequence: TGTGCCAGCATCCAAGGGAGGAATGAGCAGTTCTTC.

This clonotype was detected only once. J is TRBJ2-3 and V is TRBV7-2; D unresolved. V lost 2 bases to trimming and J lost 6 bases, with 9 bases between them. Germline V gene data show CDR1 as SGHTA and CDR2 as FQGNSA. CDR3 length: 13 amino acids. The CDR3 spells CASSLSILDTQYF. The CDR3 region has the DNA TGTGCCAGCAGCTTATCCATTCTTGATACGCAGTATTTT. The whole variable domain, filled in from reference TRBV7-2 and TRBJ2-3, reads GAGVSQSPSNKVTEKGKDVELRCDPISGHTALYWYRQSLGQGLEFLIYFQGNSAPDKSGLPSDRFSAERTGGSVSTLTIQRTQQEDSAVYLCASSLSILDTQYFGPGTRLTVL.

This clonotype was seen a few times. Just one base apart from a much larger clone, this may be a read error. The chain has TRBV5-1 and TRBJ2-1; D remains unclear. The CDR3 has 14 residues. Germline-derived CDR1 and CDR2 are SGHRS and YFSETQ. Trimming removed 4 bases at V and 4 bases at J, with 12 bases between. The CDR3: CASSVDGRYNEQFF. The CDR3, as DNA: TGCGCCAGCAGCGTGGATGGTAGATACAATGAGCAGTTCTTC.

There are a few counts of this clonotype. J is TRBJ2-1 and V is TRBV4-1; 9 bases are shared with TRBD1. J was trimmed by 8 bases and V by 4 bases; bases with no gene match: 9. The CDR3 runs 15 residues. The germline gives CDR1 MGHRA, CDR2 YSYEKL. DNA for the CDR3: TGCGCCAGCAGCCTCCGGGACAGGGATAAGGATGAGCAGTTCTTC. As protein: CASSLRDRDKDEQFF.

V and J are TRBV12-3 or TRBV12-4 and TRBJ1-2; 8 bases are shared with TRBD1. The ends lost 2 bases at V and 8 bases at J; junction bases unmatched: 7. The CDR3 loop spans 14 amino acids. The CDR3: CASSLRQGTGGYTF. The CDR3, as DNA: TGTGCCAGCAGTTTACGACAGGGGACTGGGGGCTACACCTTC.

This clonotype was recorded only once. This rearrangement joins TRBV12-3 or TRBV12-4 to TRBJ2-1; D not certain. Trimming shortened V by 6 bases and J by 6 bases, and 18 bases separated the two germline ends. The CDR3 totals 15 residues. This CDR3 reads CASSRRATPGNEQFF. CDR3 DNA: TGTGCCAGCAGCCGAAGGGCTACCCCTGGCAATGAGCAGTTCTTC.

The chain couples TRBV3-1 to TRBJ1-1; no firm D call. Germline values: CDR1 LGHDT, CDR2 YNNKEL (reference sequence). Between the trimmed V and J ends, which lost 2 bases and 6 bases, there was a span of 10 bases. The CDR3 has 13 residues. CDR3: CASSQLGGPEAFF. DNA for the CDR3: TGTGCCAGCAGCCAACTAGGAGGACCTGAAGCTTTCTTT.

Many counts were recorded for this clonotype. The chain joins TRBV3-1 to TRBJ2-5; D gene unclear. Germline CDR1 is LGHDT and CDR2 is YNNKEL (reference sequence). Trimming removed 2 bases at V and 4 bases at J, with 8 bases between. This CDR3 is 13 amino acids long. CDR3 amino acids: CASSQRPLETQYF. The CDR3 region has the DNA TGTGCCAGCAGCCAACGACCATTAGAGACCCAGTACTTC.

This clonotype came up many times. The V gene is TRBV7-3, the J gene TRBJ2-3; tentative D call: TRBD2 (5 bases). The CDR3 runs 13 residues. CDR1 is SGHTA and CDR2 is FQGTGA in the germline V gene. V was trimmed by 5 bases and J by 2 bases, leaving 8 bases between them. This CDR3 reads CASSVGVTDTQYF. DNA of the CDR3: TGTGCCAGCAGCGTCGGGGTCACAGATACGCAGTATTTT.

The V gene is TRBV12-3 or TRBV12-4, the J gene TRBJ2-2; 8 positions match TRBD2. This CDR3 comprises 14 residues. V lost 6 bases and J lost 3; bases outside the gene matches: 3. CDR3 coding DNA: TGTGCCAGCAGGGGCGGGGGGCACACCGGGGAGCTGTTTTTT. This sequence encodes CASRGGGHTGELFF.

J is TRBJ1-1 and V is TRBV20-1; TRBD1 is a possible D gene (5 bases). The CDR3 length is 11 residues. V lost 6 bases and J lost 10, with 15 bases in between. CDR1 DFQATT and CDR2 SNEGSKA come from the germline V gene (reference sequence). The CDR3 region is CSARGPMGAFF. The CDR3 DNA sequence: TGCAGTGCCCGGGGCCCTATGGGAGCTTTCTTT.

This clonotype occurred once. This sequence joins TRBV10-3 and TRBJ2-5; either TRBD1 or TRBD2 may supply D (5 bases each). Germline V CDR1 and CDR2: ENHRY, SYGVKD. This CDR3 has 14 amino acids. V dropped 6 bases and J dropped 4 bases, with 15 bases sitting between them. Here the CDR3 DNA reads TGTGCCATCAGGCCGGACATGGCGGGAGAGACCCAGTACTTC. Its translation is CAIRPDMAGETQYF.

This clonotype was seen many times. The chain joins TRBV7-9 to TRBJ1-2, with D perhaps TRBD1 (5 bases). The V gene lost 4 bases and the J gene lost 8 bases, with 14 bases spanning the gap. Looked up from germline, CDR1 is SEHNR and CDR2 is FQNEAQ (reference sequence). The CDR3 length is 13 residues. The CDR3 nucleotides are TGTGCCAGCAGCTGGGACGGCGTCTGGGGCTACACCTTC. Its translation: CASSWDGVWGYTF. Full variable domain (rest looked up from reference TRBV7-9 and TRBJ1-2): DTGVSQNPRHKITKRGQNVTFRCDPISEHNRLYWYRQTLGQGPEFLTYFQNEAQLEKSRLLSDRFSAERPKGSFSTLEIQRTEQGDSAMYLCASSWDGVWGYTFGSGTRLTVV.

The J gene is TRBJ1-6, the V gene TRBV2; 8 bases match TRBD1. V lost 6 bases to trimming and J lost 6 bases; unmatched junction nucleotides: 4. The CDR3 runs 14 residues. Germline values: CDR1 SNHLY, CDR2 FYNNEI. CDR3 loop: CASSETGANSPLHF. The DNA of the CDR3 is TGTGCCAGCAGCGAGACAGGGGCTAATTCACCCCTCCACTTT. Looking up the rest from reference TRBV2 and TRBJ1-6 gives the full variable domain: EPEVTQTPSHQVTQMGQEVILRCVPISNHLYFYWYRQILGQKVEFLVSFYNNEISEKSEIFDDQFSVERPDGSNFTLKIRSTKLEDSAMYFCASSETGANSPLHFGNGTRLTVT.

V gene TRBV25-1 combines with J gene TRBJ2-3; 7 nucleotides match TRBD1. In germline, CDR1 is MGHDK, CDR2 SYGVNS. This CDR3 is built from 13 residues. J was trimmed by 6 bases and V by 3 bases; bases with no gene match: 3. DNA of the CDR3: TGTGCCAGCAGTGACACAGGGGAGGATACGCAGTATTTT. Its translation: CASSDTGEDTQYF.

About this clonotype itself: Just one base apart from a much larger clone, this may be a read error. The J gene is TRBJ2-5, the V gene TRBV27, with a weak D call TRBD1 (7 bases). The length of the CDR3 is 17 residues. CDR1 MNHEY and CDR2 SMNVEV come from the germline V gene (reference sequence). The chain's CDR3 is CASRLLRQGGRQEAQYF. CDR3 bases: TGTGCCAGCAGGCTACTCAGACAGGGAGGTCGCCAAGAGGCCCAGTACTTC.

This clonotype has only a few counts. The chain is built from TRBV5-1 and TRBJ2-2; D is possibly TRBD2 (5 bases). Trimming removed 0 bases from V and 6 bases from J, with 12 bases in between. The CDR3 sequence is 15 residues long. CDR1 and CDR2 from the germline V gene are SGHRS and YFSETQ. CDR3 protein: CASSLAGSKAGELFF. The CDR3 DNA sequence: TGCGCCAGCAGCTTGGCGGGAAGCAAGGCCGGGGAGCTGTTTTTT.